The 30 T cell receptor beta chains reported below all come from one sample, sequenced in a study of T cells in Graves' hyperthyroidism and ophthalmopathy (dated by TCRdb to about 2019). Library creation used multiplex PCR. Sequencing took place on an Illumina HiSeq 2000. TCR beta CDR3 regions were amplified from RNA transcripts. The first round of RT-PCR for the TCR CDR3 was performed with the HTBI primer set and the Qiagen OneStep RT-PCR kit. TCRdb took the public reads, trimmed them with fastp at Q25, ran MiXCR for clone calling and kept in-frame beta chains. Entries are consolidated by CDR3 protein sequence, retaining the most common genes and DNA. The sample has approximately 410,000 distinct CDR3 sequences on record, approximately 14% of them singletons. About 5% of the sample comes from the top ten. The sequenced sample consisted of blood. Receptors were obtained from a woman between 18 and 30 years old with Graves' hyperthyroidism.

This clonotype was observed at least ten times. The CDR3 is CASSLGSSAHDTQYF. The CDR3 DNA is TGTGCCAGCAGCTTAGGATCTAGCGCACATGATACGCAGTATTTT. The chain uses TRBV7-2 and TRBJ2-3; D possibly corresponds to TRBD2 (6 bases). CDR1 is SGHTA, CDR2 FQGNSA, per germline. The V and J ends lost 1 base and 6 bases respectively, with 14 bases between them. The CDR3 runs 15 residues.

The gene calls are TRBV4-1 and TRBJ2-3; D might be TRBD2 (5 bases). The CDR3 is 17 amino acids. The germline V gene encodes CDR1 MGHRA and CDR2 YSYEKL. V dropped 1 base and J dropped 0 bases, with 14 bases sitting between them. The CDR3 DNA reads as TGCGCCAGCAGCCAAGTCGGAGCTAGCAGCAGCACAGATACGCAGTATTTT. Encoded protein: CASSQVGASSSTDTQYF.

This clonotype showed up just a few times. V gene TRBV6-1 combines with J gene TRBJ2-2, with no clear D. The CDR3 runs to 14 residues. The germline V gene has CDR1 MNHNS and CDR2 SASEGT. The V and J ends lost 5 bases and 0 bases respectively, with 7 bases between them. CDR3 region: CASSFASNTGELFF. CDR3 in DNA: TGTGCCAGCAGTTTCGCTTCGAACACCGGGGAGCTGTTTTTT.

This CDR3 reads CASSELSGDEQYF. CDR3 bases: TGTGCCAGCAGTGAATTGTCGGGCGACGAGCAGTACTTC. The chain carries TRBV25-1 and TRBJ2-7; D ambiguous. The CDR3 covers 13 residues. The V gene lost 1 base and the J gene lost 5 bases, with 9 bases spanning the gap. Germline V CDR1 and CDR2: MGHDK, SYGVNS.

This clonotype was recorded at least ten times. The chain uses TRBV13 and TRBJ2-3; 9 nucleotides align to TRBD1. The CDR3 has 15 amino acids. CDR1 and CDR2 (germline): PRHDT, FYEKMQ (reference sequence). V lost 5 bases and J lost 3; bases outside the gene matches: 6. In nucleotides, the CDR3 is TGTGCCAGCAGCGACCCGGGACAGGGAACAGATACGCAGTATTTT. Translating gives CASSDPGQGTDTQYF.

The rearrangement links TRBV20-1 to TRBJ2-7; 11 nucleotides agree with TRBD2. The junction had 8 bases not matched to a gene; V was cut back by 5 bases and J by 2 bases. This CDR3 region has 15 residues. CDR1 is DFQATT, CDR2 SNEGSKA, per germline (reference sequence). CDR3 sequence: CSAAPKGLAAYEQYF. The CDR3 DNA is TGCAGTGCTGCCCCGAAGGGACTAGCGGCCTACGAGCAGTACTTC.

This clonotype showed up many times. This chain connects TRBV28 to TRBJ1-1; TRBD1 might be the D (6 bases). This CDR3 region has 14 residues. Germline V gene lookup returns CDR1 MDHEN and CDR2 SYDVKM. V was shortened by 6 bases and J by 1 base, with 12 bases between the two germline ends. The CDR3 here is CASSSGQPNTEAFF. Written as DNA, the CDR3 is TGTGCCAGCAGCTCAGGACAGCCGAACACTGAAGCTTTCTTT.

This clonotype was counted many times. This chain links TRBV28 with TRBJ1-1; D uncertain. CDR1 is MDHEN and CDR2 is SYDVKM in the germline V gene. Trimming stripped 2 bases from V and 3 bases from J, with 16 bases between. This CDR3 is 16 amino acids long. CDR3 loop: CASSLPYIMTDTEAFF. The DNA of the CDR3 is TGTGCCAGCAGTTTACCTTATATCATGACGGACACTGAAGCTTTCTTT.

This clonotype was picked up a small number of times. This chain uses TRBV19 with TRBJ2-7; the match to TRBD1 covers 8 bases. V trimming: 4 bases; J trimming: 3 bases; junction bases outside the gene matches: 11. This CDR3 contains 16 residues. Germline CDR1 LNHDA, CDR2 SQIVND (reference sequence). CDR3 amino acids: CASSRKTGVGGYEQYF. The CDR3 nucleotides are TGTGCCAGTAGTAGAAAGACAGGGGTTGGCGGCTACGAGCAGTACTTC. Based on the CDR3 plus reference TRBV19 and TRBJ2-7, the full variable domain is DGGITQSPKYLFRKEGQNVTLSCEQNLNHDAMYWYRQDPGQGLRLIYYSQIVNDFQKGDIAEGYSVSREKKESFPLTVTSAQKNPTAFYLCASSRKTGVGGYEQYFGPGTRLTVT.

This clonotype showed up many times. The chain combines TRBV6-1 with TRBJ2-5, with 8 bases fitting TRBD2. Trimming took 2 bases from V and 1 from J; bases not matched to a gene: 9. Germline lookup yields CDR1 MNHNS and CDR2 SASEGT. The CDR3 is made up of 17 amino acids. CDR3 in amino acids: CASSERRGGRPQETQYF. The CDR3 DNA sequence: TGTGCCAGCAGTGAACGTAGGGGCGGGAGGCCCCAAGAGACCCAGTACTTC.

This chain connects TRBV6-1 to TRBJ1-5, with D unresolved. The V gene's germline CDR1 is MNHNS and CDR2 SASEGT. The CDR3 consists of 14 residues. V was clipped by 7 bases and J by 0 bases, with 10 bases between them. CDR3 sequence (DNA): TGTGCCAGCAAGGGCAGTTATAGCAATCAGCCCCAGCATTTT. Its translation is CASKGSYSNQPQHF.

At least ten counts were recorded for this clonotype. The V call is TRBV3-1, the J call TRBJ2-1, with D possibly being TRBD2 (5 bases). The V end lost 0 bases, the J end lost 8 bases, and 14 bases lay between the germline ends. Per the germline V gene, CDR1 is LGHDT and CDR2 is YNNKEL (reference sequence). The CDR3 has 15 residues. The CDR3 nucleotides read TGTGCCAGCAGCCAAGATGGGGTCCCCGGGGATGAGCAGTTCTTC. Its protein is CASSQDGVPGDEQFF.

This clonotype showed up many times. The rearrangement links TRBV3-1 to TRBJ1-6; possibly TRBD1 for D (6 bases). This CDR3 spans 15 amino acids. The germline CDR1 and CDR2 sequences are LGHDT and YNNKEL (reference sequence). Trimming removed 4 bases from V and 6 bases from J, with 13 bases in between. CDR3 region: CASSPHGGFNSPLHF. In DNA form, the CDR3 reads TGTGCCAGCAGCCCTCACGGGGGCTTTAATTCACCCCTCCACTTT.

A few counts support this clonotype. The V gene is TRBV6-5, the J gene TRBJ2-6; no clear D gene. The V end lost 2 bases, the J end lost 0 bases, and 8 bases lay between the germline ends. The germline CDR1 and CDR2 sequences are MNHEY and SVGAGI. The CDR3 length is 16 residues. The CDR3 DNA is TGTGCCAGCAGTTACGCCTTGGGCTCTGGGGCCAACGTCCTGACTTTC. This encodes CASSYALGSGANVLTF.

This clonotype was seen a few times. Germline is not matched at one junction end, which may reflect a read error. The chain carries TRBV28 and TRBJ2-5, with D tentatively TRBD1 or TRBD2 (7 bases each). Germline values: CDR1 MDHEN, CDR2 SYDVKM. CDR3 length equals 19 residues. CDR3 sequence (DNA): TGTGCCAGCCGTTTTCTGACCATAGACAGGGAGGGTTCTACAGAGACCCAGTACTTC. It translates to CASRFLTIDREGSTETQYF. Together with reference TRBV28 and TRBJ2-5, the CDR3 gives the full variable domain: DVKVTQSSRYLVKRTGEKVFLECVQDMDHENMFWYRQDPGLGLRLIYFSYDVKMKEKGDIPEGYSVSREKKERFSLILESASTNQTSMYLCASRFLTIDREGSTETQYFGPGTRLLVL.

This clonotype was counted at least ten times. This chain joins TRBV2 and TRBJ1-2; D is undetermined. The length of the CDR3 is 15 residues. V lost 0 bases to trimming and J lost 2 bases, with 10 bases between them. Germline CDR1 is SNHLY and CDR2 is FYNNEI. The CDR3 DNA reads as TGTGCCAGCAGTGAAGCTCACTTCTCAAACTATGGCTACACCTTC. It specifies CASSEAHFSNYGYTF.

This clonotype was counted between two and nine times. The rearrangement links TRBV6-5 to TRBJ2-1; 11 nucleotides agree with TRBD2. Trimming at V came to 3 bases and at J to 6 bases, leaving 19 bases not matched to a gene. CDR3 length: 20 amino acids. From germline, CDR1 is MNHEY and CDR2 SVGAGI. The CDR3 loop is CASSYLDSGRAASHGNEQFF. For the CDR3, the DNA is TGTGCCAGCAGTTATCTCGATAGCGGGAGGGCTGCTAGTCACGGCAATGAGCAGTTCTTC.

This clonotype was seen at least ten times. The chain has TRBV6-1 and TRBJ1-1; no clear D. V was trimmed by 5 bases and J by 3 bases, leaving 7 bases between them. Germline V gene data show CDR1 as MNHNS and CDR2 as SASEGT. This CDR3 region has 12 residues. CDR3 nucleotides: TGTGCCAGCAGTTACGGTGACACTGAAGCTTTCTTT. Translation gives CASSYGDTEAFF.

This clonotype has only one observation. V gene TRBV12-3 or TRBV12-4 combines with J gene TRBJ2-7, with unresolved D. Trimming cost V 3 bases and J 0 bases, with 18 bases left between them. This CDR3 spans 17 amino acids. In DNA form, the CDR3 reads TGTGCCAGCAGTTTTCCCATCTGGCAGGCTAGCTCCTACGAGCAGTACTTC. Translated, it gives CASSFPIWQASSYEQYF.

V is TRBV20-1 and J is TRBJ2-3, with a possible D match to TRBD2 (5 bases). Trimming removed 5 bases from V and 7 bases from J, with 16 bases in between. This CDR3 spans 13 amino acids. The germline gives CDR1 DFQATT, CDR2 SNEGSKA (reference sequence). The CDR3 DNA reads TGCAGTGCTCGGTACGGGATCCTTTATACGCAGTATTTT. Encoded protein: CSARYGILYTQYF.

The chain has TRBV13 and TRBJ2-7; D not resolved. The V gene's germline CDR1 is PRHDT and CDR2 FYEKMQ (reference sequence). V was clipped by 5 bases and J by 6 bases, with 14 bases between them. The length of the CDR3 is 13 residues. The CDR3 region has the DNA TGTGCCAGCAGCACCGGGTATAACTCCGAGCAGTACTTC. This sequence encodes CASSTGYNSEQYF.

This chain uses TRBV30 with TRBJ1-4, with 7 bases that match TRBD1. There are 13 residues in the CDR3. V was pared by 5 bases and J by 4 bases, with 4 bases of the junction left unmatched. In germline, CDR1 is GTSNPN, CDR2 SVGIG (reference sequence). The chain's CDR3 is CAWEGQNNEKLFF. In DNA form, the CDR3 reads TGTGCCTGGGAGGGACAGAATAATGAAAAACTGTTTTTT.

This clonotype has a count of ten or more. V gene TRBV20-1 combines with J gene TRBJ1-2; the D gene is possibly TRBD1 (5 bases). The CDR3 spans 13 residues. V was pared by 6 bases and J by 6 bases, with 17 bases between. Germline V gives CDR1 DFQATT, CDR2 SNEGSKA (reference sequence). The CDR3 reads CSASSGRRDGYTF. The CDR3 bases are TGCAGTGCCTCCTCAGGGAGGCGGGATGGCTACACCTTC.

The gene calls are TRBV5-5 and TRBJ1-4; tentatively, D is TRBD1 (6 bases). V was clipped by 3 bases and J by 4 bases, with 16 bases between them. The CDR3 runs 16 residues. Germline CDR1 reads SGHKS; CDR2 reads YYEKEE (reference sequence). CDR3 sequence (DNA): TGTGCCAGCAGCTACTCGTGGACAGACGGTAATGAAAAACTGTTTTTT. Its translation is CASSYSWTDGNEKLFF. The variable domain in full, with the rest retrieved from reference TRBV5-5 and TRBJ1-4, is DAGVTQSPTHLIKTRGQQVTLRCSPISGHKSVSWYQQVLGQGPQFIFQYYEKEERGRGNFPDRFSARQFPNYSSELNVNALLLGDSALYLCASSYSWTDGNEKLFFGSGTQLSVL.

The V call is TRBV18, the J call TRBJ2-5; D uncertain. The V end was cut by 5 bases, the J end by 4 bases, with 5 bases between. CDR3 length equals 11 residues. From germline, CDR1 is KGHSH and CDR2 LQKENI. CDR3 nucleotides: TGTGCCAGCTCAGATAGAGAGACCCAGTACTTC. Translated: CASSDRETQYF.

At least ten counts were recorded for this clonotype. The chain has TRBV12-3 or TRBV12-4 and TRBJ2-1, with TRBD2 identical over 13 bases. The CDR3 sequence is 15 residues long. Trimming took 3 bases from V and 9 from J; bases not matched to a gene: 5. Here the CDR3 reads CASSFTSGRAAEQFF. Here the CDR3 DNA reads TGTGCCAGCAGTTTTACTAGCGGGAGGGCCGCTGAGCAGTTCTTC.

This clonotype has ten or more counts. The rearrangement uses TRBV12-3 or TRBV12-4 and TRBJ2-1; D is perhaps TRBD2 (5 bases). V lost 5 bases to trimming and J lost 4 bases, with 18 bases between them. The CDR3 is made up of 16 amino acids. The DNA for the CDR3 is TGTGCCAGCAGTATCAATTTTGGGGAGTGGTACAATGAGCAGTTCTTC. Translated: CASSINFGEWYNEQFF.

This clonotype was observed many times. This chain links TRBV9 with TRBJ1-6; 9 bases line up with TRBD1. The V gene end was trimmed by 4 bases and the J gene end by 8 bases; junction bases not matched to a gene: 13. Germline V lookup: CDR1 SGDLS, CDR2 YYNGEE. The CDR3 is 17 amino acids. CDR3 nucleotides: TGTGCCAGCAGCCCAGTCCCGGGACAGGGTTCTGATTCACCCCTCCACTTT. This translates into CASSPVPGQGSDSPLHF.

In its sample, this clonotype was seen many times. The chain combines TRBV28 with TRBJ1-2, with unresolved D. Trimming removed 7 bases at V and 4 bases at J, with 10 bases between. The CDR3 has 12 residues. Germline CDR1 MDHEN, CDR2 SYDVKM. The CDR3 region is CASNGLSYGYTF. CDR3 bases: TGTGCCAGCAATGGGCTTTCCTATGGCTACACCTTC.

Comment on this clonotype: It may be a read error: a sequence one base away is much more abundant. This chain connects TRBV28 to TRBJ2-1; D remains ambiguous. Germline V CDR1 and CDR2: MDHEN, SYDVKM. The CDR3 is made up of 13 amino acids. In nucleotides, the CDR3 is TGTGCCAGCAGTTTTTCTTCCTACAATGAGCAGTCCTTC. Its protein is CASSFSSYNEQSF. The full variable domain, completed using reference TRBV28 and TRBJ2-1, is DVKVTQSSRYLVKRTGEKVFLECVQDMDHENMFWYRQDPGLGLRLIYFSYDVKMKEKGDIPEGYSVSREKKERFSLILESASTNQTSMYLCASSFSSYNEQSFGPGTRLTVL.